The sequence of this T cell receptor beta chain was determined in a study of blood T cell repertoires in COVID-19. This clone occurred a few times. Seattle cases were enrolled at active infection and followed longitudinally. Unmatched junction bases numbered 3, after V lost 4 bases and J lost 5 bases. Germline V lookup: CDR1 GTSNPN, CDR2 SVGIG (reference sequence). The CDR3 is made up of 13 amino acids. Original handling: Researchers report that nucleated cell counts were estimated from reference gene primer amplification. TCRdb's copy holds only in-frame clones and misses some; the assay was immunoSEQ multiplex PCR. V and J calls and clone size are copied from that table; D and trimming were computed from the DNA. The table records roughly 60,000 clones, 65% to 90% of them present only once.

Sequenced material: peripheral blood. V gene TRBV30 combines with J gene TRBJ2-3; 10 positions agree with TRBD2. This receptor was identified in a man in his fifties with COVID-19, enrolled during active disease. CDR3 protein: CAWTSGSRDTQYF. Here the CDR3 DNA reads TGTGCCTGGACTAGCGGGAGTCGAGATACGCAGTATTTT. The full variable domain, rest sourced from reference TRBV30 and TRBJ2-3, is SQTIHQWPATLVQPVGSPLSLECTVEGTSNPNLYWYRQAAGRGLQLLFYSVGIGQISSEVPQNLSASRPQDRQFILSSKKLLLSDSGFYLCAWTSGSRDTQYFGPGTRLTVL.